Below, one TCR beta chain is given with its context. Treatment noted: some 19 received Ad26.COV2.S at low or high dose, single or two shots; roughly 5 received placebo; per-sample allocation not given. All samples were drawn on day 63, counting from the first vaccine or placebo injection. Clones were read by immunoSEQ multiplex PCR, and TCRdb kept only the in-frame ones, dropping some. The sample contains roughly 420,000 clones, approximately 89% of which appear only once. The data are from a study of Ad26.COV2.S vaccination and SARS-CoV-2 variants. V shed 10 bases, J shed 7 bases, and the junction held 10 bases outside the gene matches. There are 14 residues in the CDR3. The germline V gene encodes CDR1 LNHDA and CDR2 SQIVND (reference sequence).

The starting material was peripheral blood, obtained in a trial of Ad26.COV2.S vaccine versus placebo. The sequence was obtained from a person between 18 and 59 years old who received the Ad26.COV2.S COVID-19 vaccine or a placebo. The genes are TRBV19 and TRBJ2-2; 9 bases are shared with TRBD1. The CDR3: CATRRDRAFGELFF. CDR3 DNA sequence: TGTGCCACCCGACGGGACAGGGCATTCGGGGAGCTGTTTTTT.